This T cell receptor (beta chain) comes out of a study of blood T cell repertoires in COVID-19. Background on the study: Some COVID-19 samples were acute and others convalescent; all came from the United States, Italy and Spain.

Participants were aged about 18 to 90 years, lived in about 26 US areas, and enrolled virtually. Symptom resolution, clearance, or two negative PCRs marked the recovered donors of Cohort 3. Generated by immunoSEQ multiplex PCR, the TCRdb table keeps only in-frame clones and is missing some. The sample yields 350,000 to 550,000 clones, roughly nine tenths seen once. The CDR3 sequence is 11 residues long. Trimming left V 6 bases short and J 7 bases short, with 10 bases between. The TCR was taken from a man under 40 who had recovered from COVID-19. The sample comprised PBMCs or T cells enriched from blood (not recorded which). The chain carries TRBV12-3 or TRBV12-4 and TRBJ2-7; a weak D match, TRBD1 (5 bases). CDR3 amino acids: CASSQRQEQYF. CDR3 bases: TGTGCCAGCAGCCAGAGACAGGAGCAGTACTTC.